Reported below is one T cell receptor beta chain. Its antigen remains unidentified. The CDR3 is made up of 11 amino acids. From germline, CDR1 is SGHAT and CDR2 FQNNGV. Primers included in the PCR were 60 Vbeta and 13 Jbeta primers. Measured with immunoSEQ multiplex PCR; TCRdb has only the in-frame clones, and not every one. The data show 85,000 to 100,000 clones, about 75% seen once. This sample stems from a study of cytomegalovirus exposure and HLA in healthy donors. Study-level results: A later analysis linked a missense variant in DCLRE1C to the trimming of TCR beta V and J genes. What was likely a sequencing artifact was a cluster of highly shared sequence variants.

The sequenced sample was PBMCs. The TCR originated in a man in his forties in good health and CMV-seropositive. V is TRBV11-2 and J is TRBJ2-5; possibly TRBD1 for D (6 bases). The J call may be faulty, since TRBJ2-7 better matches the DNA end. CDR3 sequence reads: CASRRGFEQYF. The DNA of the CDR3 is TGTGCCAGCAGGAGGGGGTTCGAGCAGTACTTC.